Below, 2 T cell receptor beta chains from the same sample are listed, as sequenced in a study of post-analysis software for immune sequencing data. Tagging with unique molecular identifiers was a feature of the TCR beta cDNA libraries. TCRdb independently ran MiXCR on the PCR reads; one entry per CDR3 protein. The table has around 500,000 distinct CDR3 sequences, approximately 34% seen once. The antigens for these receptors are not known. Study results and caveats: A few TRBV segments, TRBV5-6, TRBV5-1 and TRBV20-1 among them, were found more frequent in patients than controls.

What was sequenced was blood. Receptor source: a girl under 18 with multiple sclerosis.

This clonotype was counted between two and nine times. CDR3 coding DNA: TGTGCCAGCAGCAACCTGAGGACTAGCGGGGGCCTTCCGAACAATGAGCAGTTCTTC. Protein product: CASSNLRTSGGLPNNEQFF. The chain is built from TRBV7-9 and TRBJ2-1, with 13 bases lining up with TRBD2. Trimming at V came to 5 bases and at J to 5 bases, leaving 15 bases not matched to a gene. Germline CDR1 is SEHNR and CDR2 is FQNEAQ (reference sequence). The CDR3 length is 19 residues.

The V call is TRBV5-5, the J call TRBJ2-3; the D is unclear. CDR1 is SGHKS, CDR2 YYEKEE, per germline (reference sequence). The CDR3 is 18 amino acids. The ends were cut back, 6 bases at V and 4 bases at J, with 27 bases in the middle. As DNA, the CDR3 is TGTGCCAGCATTAATAAACCTTCTCTACCCCGGCTCCCAGATACGCAGTATTTT. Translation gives CASINKPSLPRLPDTQYF. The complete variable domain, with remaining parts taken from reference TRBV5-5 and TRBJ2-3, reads DAGVTQSPTHLIKTRGQQVTLRCSPISGHKSVSWYQQVLGQGPQFIFQYYEKEERGRGNFPDRFSARQFPNYSSELNVNALLLGDSALYLCASINKPSLPRLPDTQYFGPGTRLTVL.